This T cell receptor (beta chain) stems from a study of shared clonotypes between healthy human individuals. Study-wide results and caveats: With a few donors compared, around 5% of naive CD4 clonotypes were shared. Non-shared clonotypes displayed generation probabilities falling below those of clonotypes present in all four donors.

Donors comprised only Caucasian adults living in Nashville, Tennessee. Negatively enriched CD4+ T cells were divided by CD45RA into naive and memory. Here immunoSEQ multiplex PCR was the method, and the copy in TCRdb shows in-frame clones only, minus some. Altogether 1.5 million to 1.9 million clones are present, approximately 98% being singletons, with the ten largest covering about 0.45%. Concerning this clone: The antigen is undetermined. Other DNA sequences in the sample encode the same CDR3.

Sequencing input: naive CD4+ T cells sorted from blood. Subset specified: CD45RA+ positively selected. This receptor was taken from a man aged 25-45 years in good health.

The CDR3 DNA reads TGCGCCAGCAGCCCCGGGACTAGCGGGAGGGCCGTCGGGGAGCTGTTTTTT. Residues: CASSPGTSGRAVGELFF. This rearrangement joins TRBV5-1 to TRBJ2-2; 16 positions match TRBD2. This CDR3 contains 17 residues. CDR1 is SGHRS, CDR2 YFSETQ, per germline. V was pared by 4 bases and J by 7 bases, with 7 bases of the junction left unmatched.